This is a list of T cell receptor beta chains from one sample in a study of blood T cell repertoires in COVID-19. Assay: immunoSEQ multiplex PCR; the TCRdb copy retains only in-frame clones and omits some. In the table there are around 200,000 clones, approximately 85% of which are singletons. The sample taken for sequencing was peripheral blood. These receptors were taken from a woman older than 75 with acute or convalescent COVID-19. Each CDR3 is given with its conserved first and last residue. The order of the fields is J gene, clone size, V gene, D gene, CDR3 protein, CDR3 DNA. The D gene is left open where the match is weak. The size entry is marked missing in some rows and otherwise reads once, few, many or a size class.

j_call: TRBJ1-1
clone_size: -
v_call: TRBV19
d_call: TRBD1
cdr3_aa: CASSIRGTEAFF
cdr3_nt: TGTGCCAGTAGTATCAGGGGGACTGAAGCTTTCTTT

j_call: TRBJ1-5
clone_size: -
v_call: TRBV27
d_call: -
cdr3_aa: CASSYRGETQPQHF
cdr3_nt: TGTGCCAGCAGTTATCGGGGAGAAACTCAGCCCCAGCATTTT

j_call: TRBJ2-2
clone_size: -
v_call: TRBV6-2/TRBV6-3
d_call: TRBD2
cdr3_aa: CASSRPRLAGPNTGELFF
cdr3_nt: TGTGCCAGCAGTCGCCCGAGACTAGCGGGGCCAAACACCGGGGAGCTGTTTTTT

j_call: TRBJ1-5
clone_size: -
v_call: TRBV27
d_call: TRBD1
cdr3_aa: CASREGQGAGQPQHF
cdr3_nt: TGTGCCAGCAGAGAGGGACAGGGGGCAGGACAGCCCCAGCATTTT

j_call: TRBJ1-4
clone_size: -
v_call: TRBV5-1
d_call: -
cdr3_aa: CASSLGRGNEKLFF
cdr3_nt: TGCGCCAGCAGCTTGGGTAGGGGAAATGAAAAACTGTTTTTT

j_call: TRBJ1-1
clone_size: once
v_call: TRBV5-1
d_call: -
cdr3_aa: CASSLNAENTEAFF
cdr3_nt: TGCGCCAGCAGCTTGAACGCAGAGAACACTGAAGCTTTCTTT

j_call: TRBJ1-2
clone_size: -
v_call: TRBV11-1
d_call: -
cdr3_aa: CASSPRAAPYGYTF
cdr3_nt: TGTGCCAGCAGCCCTCGCGCGGCTCCCTATGGCTACACCTTC

j_call: TRBJ1-2
clone_size: -
v_call: TRBV6-6
d_call: TRBD1
cdr3_aa: CASSPRDSYFYGYTF
cdr3_nt: TGTGCCAGCAGTCCCCGGGACAGTTATTTCTATGGCTACACCTTC

j_call: TRBJ2-1
clone_size: -
v_call: TRBV30
d_call: TRBD2
cdr3_aa: CAWSASTSGRGSEQFF
cdr3_nt: TGTGCCTGGAGTGCCTCGACTAGCGGGAGGGGTAGTGAGCAGTTCTTC

j_call: TRBJ2-7
clone_size: -
v_call: TRBV7-2
d_call: TRBD1
cdr3_aa: CASSLGGTVFYEQYF
cdr3_nt: TGTGCCAGCAGCTTAGGAGGGACAGTATTCTACGAGCAGTACTTC

j_call: TRBJ2-1
clone_size: -
v_call: TRBV19
d_call: TRBD1
cdr3_aa: CASSARGQDYNEQFF
cdr3_nt: TGTGCCAGTAGTGCGAGGGGACAGGACTACAATGAGCAGTTCTTC

j_call: TRBJ2-2
clone_size: -
v_call: TRBV4-1
d_call: -
cdr3_aa: CASRLGAGAYTGELFF
cdr3_nt: TGCGCCAGCAGGCTAGGGGCAGGAGCCTACACCGGGGAGCTGTTTTTT

j_call: TRBJ1-4
clone_size: -
v_call: TRBV18
d_call: TRBD1
cdr3_aa: CASSQNRQGLSTNEKLFF
cdr3_nt: TGTGCCAGCTCACAAAACCGACAGGGCCTTTCAACTAATGAAAAACTGTTTTTT

j_call: TRBJ2-7
clone_size: -
v_call: TRBV6-2/TRBV6-3
d_call: TRBD2
cdr3_aa: CASSWVLAGDTRDEQYF
cdr3_nt: TGTGCCAGCAGTTGGGTACTAGCGGGGGACACCCGGGACGAGCAGTACTTC

j_call: TRBJ2-7
clone_size: -
v_call: TRBV12-5
d_call: TRBD1
cdr3_aa: CASGQPGQTTVQYF
cdr3_nt: TGTGCTAGTGGCCAGCCGGGACAGACAACTGTGCAGTACTTC

j_call: TRBJ1-6
clone_size: -
v_call: TRBV9
d_call: TRBD1
cdr3_aa: CASSVGRAGGYSPLHF
cdr3_nt: TGTGCCAGCAGCGTAGGCCGGGCAGGGGGTTATTCACCCCTCCACTTT

j_call: TRBJ2-7
clone_size: -
v_call: TRBV19
d_call: TRBD1
cdr3_aa: CASSKGRDRSYEQYF
cdr3_nt: TGTGCCAGTAGTAAGGGCCGGGACAGATCCTACGAGCAGTACTTC

j_call: TRBJ2-1
clone_size: -
v_call: TRBV30
d_call: TRBD2
cdr3_aa: CAWRERGGSFNNEQFF
cdr3_nt: TGTGCCTGGAGGGAACGGGGCGGGAGTTTCAACAATGAGCAGTTCTTC

j_call: TRBJ1-2
clone_size: -
v_call: TRBV6-1
d_call: -
cdr3_aa: CASSEAWQNYGYTF
cdr3_nt: TGTGCCAGCAGTGAAGCCTGGCAGAACTATGGCTACACCTTC

j_call: TRBJ2-1
clone_size: once
v_call: TRBV18
d_call: TRBD1
cdr3_aa: CASSPDRAAYNEQFF
cdr3_nt: TGTGCCAGCTCTCCGGACAGGGCGGCCTACAATGAGCAGTTCTTC

j_call: TRBJ2-6
clone_size: -
v_call: TRBV10-3
d_call: TRBD2
cdr3_aa: CAISESAGIANVLTF
cdr3_nt: TGTGCCATCAGTGAGTCAGCGGGGATAGCCAACGTCCTGACTTTC

j_call: TRBJ1-2
clone_size: -
v_call: TRBV2
d_call: -
cdr3_aa: CASSANLRVAYGYTF
cdr3_nt: TGTGCCAGCAGTGCAAATCTCAGGGTCGCCTATGGCTACACCTTC

j_call: TRBJ1-1
clone_size: -
v_call: TRBV10-3
d_call: -
cdr3_aa: CAISQGNTEAFF
cdr3_nt: TGTGCCATCAGTCAGGGAAACACTGAAGCTTTCTTT

j_call: TRBJ1-2
clone_size: -
v_call: TRBV9
d_call: TRBD1
cdr3_aa: CASSPGTGNYGYTF
cdr3_nt: TGTGCCAGCAGCCCAGGGACAGGGAACTATGGCTACACCTTC

j_call: TRBJ1-2
clone_size: few
v_call: TRBV25-1
d_call: TRBD1
cdr3_aa: CASSEPGQGYGYTF
cdr3_nt: TGTGCCAGCAGTGAACCAGGACAGGGCTATGGCTACACCTTC

j_call: TRBJ1-2
clone_size: -
v_call: TRBV6-2/TRBV6-3
d_call: -
cdr3_aa: CASSYSPAVNGYTF
cdr3_nt: TGTGCCAGCAGTTACTCCCCGGCGGTGAATGGCTACACCTTC

j_call: TRBJ2-1
clone_size: -
v_call: TRBV10-3
d_call: TRBD2
cdr3_aa: CAISGSGGRYEQFF
cdr3_nt: TGTGCCATCAGTGGGAGCGGGGGGCGCTATGAGCAGTTCTTC

j_call: TRBJ2-3
clone_size: few
v_call: TRBV7-9
d_call: TRBD2
cdr3_aa: CASSPGLAGRRTDTQYF
cdr3_nt: TGTGCCAGCAGCCCGGGACTAGCGGGACGTCGCACAGATACGCAGTATTTT

j_call: TRBJ2-3
clone_size: -
v_call: TRBV10-1
d_call: -
cdr3_aa: CASSDPADTQYF
cdr3_nt: TGCGCCAGCAGTGACCCGGCAGATACGCAGTATTTT

j_call: TRBJ2-2
clone_size: -
v_call: TRBV2
d_call: -
cdr3_aa: CALKREVSGELFF
cdr3_nt: TGTGCCCTAAAGAGGGAAGTGTCCGGGGAGCTGTTTTTT

j_call: TRBJ1-5
clone_size: once
v_call: TRBV2
d_call: -
cdr3_aa: CASRPLREVREPQHF
cdr3_nt: TGTGCCAGCAGACCCCTCAGGGAGGTCAGAGAGCCCCAGCATTTT

j_call: TRBJ2-1
clone_size: -
v_call: TRBV4-3
d_call: -
cdr3_aa: CASSQEVLSSYNEQFF
cdr3_nt: TGCGCCAGCAGCCAAGAAGTACTGAGCTCCTACAATGAGCAGTTCTTC

j_call: TRBJ2-3
clone_size: -
v_call: TRBV20-1
d_call: TRBD2
cdr3_aa: CSASGASGGAGDTQYF
cdr3_nt: TGCAGTGCTAGTGGTGCTAGCGGGGGGGCGGGAGATACGCAGTATTTT

j_call: TRBJ1-6
clone_size: once
v_call: TRBV21-1
d_call: -
cdr3_aa: CASSKGQDRKLRWHTLHF
cdr3_nt: TGTGCCAGCAGCAAAGGTCAGGACAGAAAGTTACGGTGGCATACCCTCCACTTT

j_call: TRBJ2-1
clone_size: -
v_call: TRBV7-9
d_call: TRBD2
cdr3_aa: CASSLPGLAGVGNEQFF
cdr3_nt: TGTGCCAGCAGCCTTCCGGGACTAGCGGGAGTGGGTAATGAGCAGTTCTTC

j_call: TRBJ2-7
clone_size: -
v_call: TRBV5-4
d_call: TRBD2
cdr3_aa: CASTLGGAGGGEQYF
cdr3_nt: TGTGCCAGCACACTTGGCGGGGCGGGAGGCGGCGAGCAGTACTTC

j_call: TRBJ1-5
clone_size: once
v_call: TRBV7-2
d_call: -
cdr3_aa: CASSLVRGGQPQHF
cdr3_nt: TGTGCCAGCAGCTTAGTCAGGGGCGGTCAGCCCCAGCATTTT

j_call: TRBJ1-5
clone_size: -
v_call: TRBV7-8
d_call: -
cdr3_aa: CASSFRGETNQPQHF
cdr3_nt: TGTGCCAGCAGCTTTAGAGGTGAAACCAATCAGCCCCAGCATTTT

j_call: TRBJ2-5
clone_size: -
v_call: TRBV12-3/TRBV12-4
d_call: -
cdr3_aa: CASSLVPETQYF
cdr3_nt: TGTGCCAGCAGTTTAGTCCCTGAGACCCAGTACTTC

j_call: TRBJ1-2
clone_size: -
v_call: TRBV5-4
d_call: TRBD1
cdr3_aa: CASSRYAGTGGYGYTF
cdr3_nt: TGTGCCAGCAGCCGATATGCCGGGACAGGGGGGTATGGCTACACCTTC

j_call: TRBJ2-3
clone_size: -
v_call: TRBV10-3
d_call: TRBD2
cdr3_aa: CAISELGLAGGLTDTQYF
cdr3_nt: TGTGCCATCAGTGAGTTGGGACTAGCGGGAGGGCTCACAGATACGCAGTATTTT

j_call: TRBJ2-7
clone_size: -
v_call: TRBV27
d_call: -
cdr3_aa: CASSIDRTYEQYF
cdr3_nt: TGTGCCAGCTCTATAGACAGGACTTACGAGCAGTACTTC

j_call: TRBJ2-3
clone_size: -
v_call: TRBV7-2
d_call: -
cdr3_aa: CASSLGRMTDTQYF
cdr3_nt: TGTGCCAGCAGCTTAGGGCGGATGACAGATACGCAGTATTTT

j_call: TRBJ2-3
clone_size: -
v_call: TRBV7-3
d_call: -
cdr3_aa: CASSLGSTDTQYF
cdr3_nt: TGTGCCAGCAGTTTGGGGAGTACAGATACGCAGTATTTT

j_call: TRBJ2-5
clone_size: -
v_call: TRBV7-3
d_call: -
cdr3_aa: CASSFAGITGETQYF
cdr3_nt: TGTGCCAGCAGCTTCGCCGGGATTACGGGAGAGACCCAGTACTTC

j_call: TRBJ1-2
clone_size: once
v_call: TRBV3-1/TRBV3-2
d_call: -
cdr3_aa: CASSQDLRLRGYGYTF
cdr3_nt: TGTGCCAGCAGCCAAGATTTGCGACTCAGGGGCTATGGCTACACCTTC

j_call: TRBJ1-4
clone_size: -
v_call: TRBV7-9
d_call: -
cdr3_aa: CASRRGANEKLFF
cdr3_nt: TGTGCCAGCCGTCGGGGAGCTAATGAAAAACTGTTTTTT

j_call: TRBJ1-1
clone_size: few
v_call: TRBV3-1/TRBV3-2
d_call: TRBD1
cdr3_aa: CASSQPGQRAFF
cdr3_nt: TGTGCCAGCAGCCAACCGGGACAGCGGGCTTTCTTT

j_call: TRBJ1-1
clone_size: -
v_call: TRBV6-1
d_call: TRBD1
cdr3_aa: CASSETRGGRRAFF
cdr3_nt: TGTGCCAGCAGTGAAACCAGAGGGGGCAGGAGGGCTTTCTTT

j_call: TRBJ2-2
clone_size: -
v_call: TRBV6-4
d_call: -
cdr3_aa: CASSDSRSGELFF
cdr3_nt: TGTGCCAGCAGTGACTCCAGATCCGGGGAGCTGTTTTTT

j_call: TRBJ1-5
clone_size: -
v_call: TRBV19
d_call: TRBD1
cdr3_aa: CASRLTGGSNQPQHF
cdr3_nt: TGTGCCAGTAGATTGACAGGGGGTAGCAATCAGCCCCAGCATTTT

j_call: TRBJ1-1
clone_size: -
v_call: TRBV18
d_call: TRBD1
cdr3_aa: CASSAGTGLYTEAFF
cdr3_nt: TGTGCCAGCTCAGCAGGGACAGGACTTTACACTGAAGCTTTCTTT

j_call: TRBJ2-5
clone_size: -
v_call: TRBV5-4
d_call: TRBD1
cdr3_aa: CASSSRPDRVQETQYF
cdr3_nt: TGTGCCAGCAGCTCGCGCCCGGACAGGGTCCAAGAGACCCAGTACTTC

j_call: TRBJ1-3
clone_size: -
v_call: TRBV3-1/TRBV3-2
d_call: -
cdr3_aa: CASSPSRPGVSGNTIYF
cdr3_nt: TGTGCCAGCAGCCCCAGCCGACCGGGAGTTTCTGGAAACACCATATATTTT

j_call: TRBJ2-3
clone_size: -
v_call: TRBV5-5
d_call: TRBD1
cdr3_aa: CASSFLGQTDTQYF
cdr3_nt: TGTGCCAGCAGCTTTCTGGGACAGACAGATACGCAGTATTTT

j_call: TRBJ2-7
clone_size: -
v_call: TRBV3-1/TRBV3-2
d_call: TRBD1
cdr3_aa: CASSQGGQGTEQYF
cdr3_nt: TGTGCCAGCAGCCAAGGTGGACAGGGAACCGAGCAGTACTTC

j_call: TRBJ1-1
clone_size: -
v_call: TRBV19
d_call: TRBD1
cdr3_aa: CASSPTRTGGNTEAFF
cdr3_nt: TGTGCCAGTAGCCCCACCCGGACAGGGGGGAACACTGAAGCTTTCTTT